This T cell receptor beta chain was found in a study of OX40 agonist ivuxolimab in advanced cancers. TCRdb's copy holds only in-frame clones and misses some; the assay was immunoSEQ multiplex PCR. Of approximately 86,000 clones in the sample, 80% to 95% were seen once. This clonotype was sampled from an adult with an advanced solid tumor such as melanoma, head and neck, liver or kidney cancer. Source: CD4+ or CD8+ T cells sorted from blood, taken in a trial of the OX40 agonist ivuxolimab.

The CDR3 nucleotides read TGTGCCAGCAGCCGAACCTTACTAGCGGGGAACACCGGGGAGCTGTTTTTT. This encodes CASSRTLLAGNTGELFF. The chain has TRBV7-3 and TRBJ2-2, with 9 nucleotides matching TRBD2. The CDR3 is 17 amino acids. From germline, CDR1 is SGHTA and CDR2 FQGTGA. Unmatched junction bases numbered 8, after V lost 5 bases and J lost 1 base.